Listed here are 10 T cell receptor beta chains from one sample, sequenced in a study of cytomegalovirus exposure and HLA in healthy donors. In the PCR, 60 Vbeta and 13 Jbeta primers were used. TCRdb keeps only in-frame clones here, not all; method: immunoSEQ multiplex PCR. The data contain over 95,000 clones, 60% to 80% of them singletons. Sequencing was carried out using PBMCs. These receptors were taken from a man aged 18 to 30 in good health and CMV-seropositive.

The V call is TRBV6-5, the J call TRBJ1-1; 8 bases align to TRBD1. CDR1 is MNHEY and CDR2 is SVGAGI in the germline V gene. The CDR3 loop spans 11 amino acids. J was trimmed by 10 bases and V by 8 bases; bases with no gene match: 6. CDR3 DNA sequence: TGTGCCAGCGGAAAACAGGGGGGAGCTTTCTTT. Translation: CASGKQGGAFF.

This clone was picked up a small number of times. This chain connects TRBV4-2 to TRBJ2-5; 9 bases align to TRBD2. CDR1 LGHNA and CDR2 YNFKEQ come from the germline V gene. V lost 0 bases to trimming and J lost 5 bases; unmatched junction nucleotides: 7. The CDR3 consists of 16 residues. This chain's CDR3 is CASSQETGLAWETQYF. DNA for the CDR3: TGTGCCAGCAGCCAAGAAACGGGACTAGCATGGGAGACCCAGTACTTC.

This clone came up a few times. The chain joins TRBV9 to TRBJ1-1; D ambiguous. The germline V and J ends were trimmed by 4 bases and 6 bases, with 22 bases remaining between them. Germline V gene sequence: CDR1 SGDLS, CDR2 YYNGEE. The CDR3 runs 16 residues. Here the CDR3 reads CASSPRSPTRGPEAFF. The CDR3 region has the DNA TGTGCCAGCAGCCCCCGGTCCCCGACACGAGGGCCTGAAGCTTTCTTT.

The chain is built from TRBV27 and TRBJ1-2; a possible D gene is TRBD1 (5 bases). Germline CDR1 is MNHEY and CDR2 is SMNVEV (reference sequence). V was pared by 6 bases and J by 0 bases, with 20 bases between. There are 17 residues in the CDR3. CDR3 in amino acids: CASRNIEGAGTNYGYTF. CDR3 nucleotides: TGTGCCAGCAGAAATATAGAAGGGGCAGGGACTAACTATGGCTACACCTTC.

The chain combines TRBV10-1 with TRBJ2-1; 7 bases are a match to TRBD2. CDR3 length equals 12 residues. Germline lookup yields CDR1 WNHNN and CDR2 SYGVQD (reference sequence). V shed 2 bases, J shed 15 bases, and the junction held 7 bases outside the gene matches. The CDR3 loop is CASSERLGGVFF. The DNA for the CDR3 is TGCGCCAGCAGTGAGAGGTTGGGGGGGGTGTTCTTC.

The CDR3, as DNA: TGTGCCAGCAGGAGGGCAGGGGGCATCGATGAGCAGTTCTTC. Protein sequence: CASRRAGGIDEQFF. The J gene is TRBJ2-1, the V gene TRBV6-5; 8 bases map to TRBD1. After removal of 6 bases from V and 8 bases from J, the junction contained 9 bases not matched to a gene. The CDR3 extends over 14 amino acids. The V gene's germline CDR1 is MNHEY and CDR2 SVGAGI.

This clone was observed a handful of times. The J gene is TRBJ2-2, the V gene TRBV2; 7 bases line up with TRBD1. Germline trimming cut 10 bases from V and 0 bases from J; bases unmatched to any gene: 5. The CDR3 sequence is 14 residues long. In germline, CDR1 is SNHLY, CDR2 FYNNEI. CDR3 region: CAIRQGANTGELFF. For the CDR3, the DNA is TGTGCCATCCGACAGGGAGCGAACACCGGGGAGCTGTTTTTT.

The rearrangement links TRBV5-1 to TRBJ1-1, with 8 bases lining up with TRBD1. The trim removed 5 bases at V and 3 bases at J, leaving 12 bases unmatched. Germline assignment: CDR1 SGHRS and CDR2 YFSETQ. The CDR3 length is 16 residues. The CDR3 loop reads CASSPTPHRGDTEAFF. The DNA for the CDR3 is TGCGCCAGCAGTCCAACCCCCCACAGGGGGGACACTGAAGCTTTCTTT.

The chain recombines TRBV30 with TRBJ2-5; 8 bases fit TRBD2. The V gene's germline CDR1 is GTSNPN and CDR2 SVGIG (reference sequence). V shed 3 bases and J 5 bases; nucleotides not matched to a gene: 11. The CDR3 has 15 amino acids. CDR3 residues: CAWRATSGRGETQYF. The CDR3 nucleotides are TGTGCCTGGAGGGCCACTAGCGGTCGGGGGGAGACCCAGTACTTC.

Only a few counts were recorded for this clone. The chain is built from TRBV6-1 and TRBJ2-1; TRBD1 is a possible D gene (7 bases). V was trimmed by 3 bases and J by 3 bases, leaving 15 bases between them. This CDR3 region has 16 residues. Germline loops: CDR1 MNHNS, CDR2 SASEGT. This chain's CDR3 is CASSEEGDRVYNEQFF. CDR3 in DNA: TGTGCCAGCAGTGAGGAGGGGGACAGAGTCTACAATGAGCAGTTCTTC.